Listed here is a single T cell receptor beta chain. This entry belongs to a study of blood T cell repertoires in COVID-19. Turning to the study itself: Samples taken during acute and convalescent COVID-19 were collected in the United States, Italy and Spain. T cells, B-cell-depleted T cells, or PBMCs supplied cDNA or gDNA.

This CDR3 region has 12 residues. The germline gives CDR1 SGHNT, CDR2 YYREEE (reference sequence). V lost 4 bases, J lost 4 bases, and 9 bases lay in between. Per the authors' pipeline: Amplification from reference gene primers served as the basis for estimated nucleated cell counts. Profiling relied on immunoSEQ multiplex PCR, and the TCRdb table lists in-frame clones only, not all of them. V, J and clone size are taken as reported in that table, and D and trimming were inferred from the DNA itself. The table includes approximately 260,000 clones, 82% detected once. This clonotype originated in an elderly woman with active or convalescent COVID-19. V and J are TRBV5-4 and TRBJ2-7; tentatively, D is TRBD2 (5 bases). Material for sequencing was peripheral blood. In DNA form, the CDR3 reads TGTGCCAGCAGCCGGGAACCATACGAGCAGTACTTC. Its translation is CASSREPYEQYF.